This T cell receptor (beta chain) was identified in a study of shared clonotypes between healthy human individuals. For the study at large: CD8 memory received one plate per donor, CD8 naive two, CD4 memory three and CD4 naive three.

Remarks on this clone: Its antigen is undetermined.

Study findings and constraints: The four-donor shared clonotypes exceeded non-shared clonotypes in generation probability, with non-shared ones scoring lower.

This CDR3 is built from 12 residues. J was trimmed by 6 bases and V by 8 bases; bases with no gene match: 4. Germline CDR1 reads SNHLY; CDR2 reads FYNNEI. In the original processing: Sequence data from immunoSEQ were junction-only and lacked quality scores; consequently, filtering differed. Profiled with immunoSEQ multiplex PCR; TCRdb holds only in-frame clones, not every one. For V, J and clone size, that table is used; D and trimming come from the DNA. The sample shows approximately 1,500,000 clones, roughly 96% of them seen only once. Sequenced input: naive CD4+ T cells sorted from blood. The subset denotes: CD45RA+ positively selected. This rearrangement joins TRBV2 to TRBJ1-2; the match to TRBD1 covers 9 bases. The TCR originated in a man younger than 40 in good health. The CDR3 region has the DNA TGTGCCAGCGCCTGGACAGGGGATGGCTACACCTTC. Its translation: CASAWTGDGYTF.